Shown below are 14 T cell receptor beta chains from a single sample sequenced in a study of blood T cell repertoires in COVID-19. Method: immunoSEQ multiplex PCR; TCRdb's copy keeps in-frame clones and lacks some. The profile shows about 360,000 clones, over 70% of them singletons. Material for sequencing was peripheral blood. The receptors were sampled from a man aged 30 to 39 with active or convalescent COVID-19.

V is TRBV7-2 and J is TRBJ1-6; D is uncertain. The germline CDR1 and CDR2 sequences are SGHTA and FQGNSA. The CDR3 length is 13 residues. V was trimmed by 8 bases and J by 6 bases, leaving 11 bases between them. The CDR3 DNA reads TGTGCCAGCGCCGACGGGGTTAATTCACCCCTCCACTTT. Protein sequence: CASADGVNSPLHF.

The rearrangement links TRBV5-1 to TRBJ1-5; TRBD1 might be the D (5 bases). The CDR3 is made up of 14 amino acids. From germline, CDR1 is SGHRS and CDR2 YFSETQ. V dropped 1 base and J dropped 6 bases, with 11 bases sitting between them. In nucleotides, the CDR3 is TGCGCCAGCAGCTTGAACGGCGGGGCTCAGCCCCAGCATTTT. Residues: CASSLNGGAQPQHF.

This chain uses TRBV24-1 with TRBJ1-2; 8 bases map to TRBD1. With 4 bases clipped from V and 7 bases from J, the junction kept 7 bases outside the gene matches. The CDR3 extends over 14 amino acids. Looked up from germline, CDR1 is KGHDR and CDR2 is SFDVKD. The CDR3 coding sequence is TGTGCCACCAGTGAGGAGGACAGGGCATCTGGCTACACCTTC. Translation gives CATSEEDRASGYTF.

V is TRBV9 and J is TRBJ1-1; possibly TRBD1 for D (5 bases). This CDR3 comprises 17 residues. V shed 3 bases and J shed 4 bases, with 22 bases lying between them. The germline gives CDR1 SGDLS, CDR2 YYNGEE. The CDR3 here is CASSALGGRRVGTEAFF. CDR3 DNA sequence: TGTGCCAGCAGCGCGCTGGGGGGTAGGAGGGTGGGCACTGAAGCTTTCTTT.

V usage is TRBV19 and J usage is TRBJ1-5, with 9 nucleotides matching TRBD1. Germline V lookup: CDR1 LNHDA, CDR2 SQIVND (reference sequence). After removal of 8 bases from V and 7 bases from J, the junction contained 9 bases not matched to a gene. This CDR3 region has 14 residues. The CDR3 DNA sequence: TGTGCCAGTTCCGGGACAGGGTTCCAGCAGCCCCAGCATTTT. It encodes CASSGTGFQQPQHF.

V gene TRBV6-2 or TRBV6-3 combines with J gene TRBJ2-5, with a tentative D call TRBD1 (5 bases). Germline assignment: CDR1 MNHEY and CDR2 SVGEGT. The V gene lost 3 bases and the J gene lost 7 bases, with 15 bases spanning the gap. The CDR3 runs 14 residues. The CDR3 coding sequence is TGTGCCAGCAGTTATGGGGCGGATCAGGGGACCCAGTACTTC. The encoded protein is CASSYGADQGTQYF.

CDR3 nucleotide sequence: TGTGCCAGCAGTTTGACAGGGCTCTACGAGCAGTACTTC. This encodes CASSLTGLYEQYF. The rearrangement links TRBV28 to TRBJ2-7, with 7 bases identical to TRBD1. The CDR3 runs to 13 residues. V was pared by 3 bases and J by 3 bases, with 2 bases of the junction left unmatched. CDR1 MDHEN and CDR2 SYDVKM come from the germline V gene.

The chain has TRBV6-2 or TRBV6-3 and TRBJ2-1, with D tentatively TRBD1 (6 bases). The ends were cut back, 6 bases at V and 11 bases at J, with 20 bases in the middle. The CDR3 extends over 14 amino acids. Per the germline V gene, CDR1 is MNHEY and CDR2 is SVGEGT. DNA of the CDR3: TGTGCCAGCAGCGAATGGGGGCAGACTCGTCAGCAGTTCTTC. This translates into CASSEWGQTRQQFF.

The rearrangement joins TRBV7-8 to TRBJ2-7; D gene unclear. The CDR3 has 14 amino acids. Germline CDR1 reads SGHVS; CDR2 reads FQNEAQ. Trimming removed 1 base from V and 3 bases from J, with 10 bases in between. In nucleotides, the CDR3 is TGTGCCAGCAGCTTAGGCGAGAGGTTCTACGAGCAGTACTTC. Amino acids: CASSLGERFYEQYF.

The chain employs TRBV7-8 and TRBJ2-4; a weak D match, TRBD2 (5 bases). CDR1 and CDR2 (germline): SGHVS, FQNEAQ. The CDR3 runs 16 residues. V shed 5 bases and J shed 1 base, with 15 bases lying between them. The CDR3 loop reads CASSRNLGLAKNIQYF. Written as DNA, the CDR3 is TGTGCCAGCAGCCGAAACCTCGGACTCGCCAAAAACATTCAGTACTTC.

This chain's CDR3 is CASSGQTSGRTSEQYF. The CDR3 bases are TGTGCCAGCAGCGGACAGACTAGCGGCCGGACCTCCGAGCAGTACTTC. The gene calls are TRBV11-3 and TRBJ2-7; 9 bases align to TRBD2. The germline V gene encodes CDR1 SGHNT and CDR2 YENEEA. The V segment lost 5 bases and the J segment 6 bases; nucleotides outside the gene matches: 14. The CDR3 runs to 16 residues.

The genes are TRBV6-5 and TRBJ1-2, with D unresolved. Trimming took 0 bases from V and 0 from J, leaving 11 bases between them. The CDR3 sequence is 16 residues long. Per the germline V gene, CDR1 is MNHEY and CDR2 is SVGAGI. The CDR3 spells CASSYSSHPTNYGYTF. The CDR3, as DNA: TGTGCCAGCAGTTACTCGAGCCACCCAACTAACTATGGCTACACCTTC.

The CDR3 DNA reads as TGTGCCAGCGGACTTGACGGAAGAGAGTACTTC. It is translated as CASGLDGREYF. This rearrangement joins TRBV6-5 to TRBJ2-7; perhaps TRBD2 as D (5 bases). This CDR3 comprises 11 residues. Germline CDR1 reads MNHEY; CDR2 reads SVGAGI. Trimming pared 8 bases from V and 11 bases from J, leaving 16 bases between.

The V call is TRBV30, the J call TRBJ2-7; TRBD1 agrees at 9 bases. The CDR3 sequence is 13 residues long. Germline CDR1 is GTSNPN and CDR2 is SVGIG (reference sequence). The ends lost 5 bases at V and 7 bases at J; junction bases unmatched: 9. Here the CDR3 DNA reads TGTGCCTGGGCGAGACAGGGGGTAGAAGAGCAGTACTTC. Amino acids: CAWARQGVEEQYF.